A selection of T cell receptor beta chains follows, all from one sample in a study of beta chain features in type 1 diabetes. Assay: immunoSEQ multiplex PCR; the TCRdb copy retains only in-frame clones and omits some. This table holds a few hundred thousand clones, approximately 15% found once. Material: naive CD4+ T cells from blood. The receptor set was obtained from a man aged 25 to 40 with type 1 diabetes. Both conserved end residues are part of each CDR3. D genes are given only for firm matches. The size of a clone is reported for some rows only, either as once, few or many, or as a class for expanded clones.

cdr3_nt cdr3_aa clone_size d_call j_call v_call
TGTGCCAGCAGCTTAGGAGTCGGGGAGCTGTTTTTT CASSLGVGELFF few - TRBJ2-2 TRBV11-3
TGCGCCAGCAGCCCTGGGACAGCCTCTAGCACAGATACGCAGTATTTT CASSPGTASSTDTQYF - TRBD1 TRBJ2-3 TRBV5-1
TGTGCCAGCAGTGAATCGTACAGGGAAGCAGATACGCAGTATTTT CASSESYREADTQYF - - TRBJ2-3 TRBV6-4
TGCAGTGCCCCGGGAGATACGCAGTATTTT CSAPGDTQYF - - TRBJ2-3 TRBV20-1
TGTGCCAGCAGCTTTAGGACAGGGTCCACTGAAGCTTTCTTT CASSFRTGSTEAFF - TRBD1 TRBJ1-1 TRBV11-3
TGTGCCAGCAGTGAAGCGCTCAGGGGGGCTAGTCAGCCCCAGCATTTT CASSEALRGASQPQHF - TRBD1 TRBJ1-5 TRBV6-1
TGTGCCAGCGCGACTAGCCTACAAGAGACCCAGTACTTC CASATSLQETQYF - TRBD2 TRBJ2-5 TRBV18
TGTGCCAGCACCGCTAGCGGGAGCCACAATGAGCAGTTCTTC CASTASGSHNEQFF few - TRBJ2-1 TRBV21-1
TGTGCCAGCAGCCCTGAGGGGGTAGGTAATTCACCCCTCCACTTT CASSPEGVGNSPLHF few - TRBJ1-6 TRBV2
TGTGCCAGCAGCCGCCTATGGGAGCGGGAGTTGAATACGCAGTATTTT CASSRLWERELNTQYF few TRBD2 TRBJ2-3 TRBV13
TGTGCCAGCAGCTTGCCGGGACAGGGCACAGATACGCAGTATTTT CASSLPGQGTDTQYF - TRBD1 TRBJ2-3 TRBV5-6
TGTGCCAGTAGTATCGGACTAGCGGGAACCGGGGAGCTGTTTTTT CASSIGLAGTGELFF - TRBD2 TRBJ2-2 TRBV19
TGTGCCAGCAGCTTGCAGGGGCCCCTCCAAGAGACCCAGTACTTC CASSLQGPLQETQYF - - TRBJ2-5 TRBV5-4
TGCGCCAGCAGCCCGGGGGGGGGCGGTTATGGCTACACCTTC CASSPGGGGYGYTF - - TRBJ1-2 TRBV4-1
TGTGCCAGCAGTCTGCGGGTGGATACGCAGTATTTT CASSLRVDTQYF - - TRBJ2-3 TRBV27
TGTGCCAGCAGCCTTACAATGAACACTGAAGCTTTCTTT CASSLTMNTEAFF few - TRBJ1-1 TRBV11-3
TGTGCCAGCAGCTTAGCTGCGGGGCAAGAGACCCAGTACTTC CASSLAAGQETQYF - - TRBJ2-5 TRBV7-6
TGTGCCAGCAGCACCCGGGGGGCCAGCACAGATACGCAGTATTTT CASSTRGASTDTQYF few - TRBJ2-3 TRBV7-2
TGTGCCAGCAGTTACTCGAATGGGGCGCAGACCTATGGCTACACCTTC CASSYSNGAQTYGYTF few - TRBJ1-2 TRBV6-6
TGCGCCAGCAGCTTGGGCGACTACCAAGAGACCCAGTACTTC CASSLGDYQETQYF - - TRBJ2-5 TRBV5-1
TGTGCCAGCAGTTACTCGGAGGGGACGAAGACCCAGTACTTC CASSYSEGTKTQYF few - TRBJ2-5 TRBV6-6
TGCGCCAGCAGCCAACCTGCTAGCGGGGGGAGCCACGAGCAGTACTTC CASSQPASGGSHEQYF - TRBD2 TRBJ2-7 TRBV4-1
TGTGCCAGCAGCCTACAGACTAGCGGGAGGGCCGACAATGAGCAGTTCTTC CASSLQTSGRADNEQFF few TRBD2 TRBJ2-1 TRBV7-9
TGCAGCGTGGGGACACAGTATGGCTACACCTTC CSVGTQYGYTF - - TRBJ1-2 TRBV29-1
TGTGCCAGCAGCTTGAACAGGGGGGCCTCCTACAATGAGCAGTTCTTC CASSLNRGASYNEQFF - TRBD1 TRBJ2-1 TRBV9
TGTGCCAGCAGCCCAAGGGGGGGGTACGCAGATACGCAGTATTTT CASSPRGGYADTQYF few - TRBJ2-3 TRBV9
TGTGCCAGCAGCCAGGACAGTGGGGCCAACGTCCTGACTTTC CASSQDSGANVLTF many - TRBJ2-6 TRBV5-4
TGTGCCAGCAGTTACGATCGGGATTCCGAAGATACGCAGTATTTT CASSYDRDSEDTQYF few - TRBJ2-3 TRBV6-6
TGTGCCAGCAGTGAATATGGCAATGAAAAACTGTTTTTT CASSEYGNEKLFF few - TRBJ1-4 TRBV25-1
TGCGCCAGCAGGTCAATTTCGCGGGGAACCAAGGGCTCTTACGAGCAGTACTTC CASRSISRGTKGSYEQYF - - TRBJ2-7 TRBV5-1
TGTGCCTGGAAAAGGGACAGGGGACCCTACAATGAGCAGTTCTTC CAWKRDRGPYNEQFF - TRBD1 TRBJ2-1 TRBV30
TGTGCCTGGAGTCCCCGGGGGAGTAGCAATCAGCCCCAGCATTTT CAWSPRGSSNQPQHF - - TRBJ1-5 TRBV30
TGTGCCAGCAGCCTCACAACAGGTCCCTCTGGGGCCAACGTCCTGACTTTC CASSLTTGPSGANVLTF - - TRBJ2-6 TRBV7-9
TGTGCTAGTGGTTTGGCTACAGGGAACACTGAAGCTTTCTTT CASGLATGNTEAFF once - TRBJ1-1 TRBV12-5
TGTGCCACCAGCAGAGTTGAGCCACAGGACCTGATCTATGGCTACACCTTC CATSRVEPQDLIYGYTF few - TRBJ1-2 TRBV15